This entry describes one T cell receptor beta chain. The antigen remains undetermined. The length of the CDR3 is 12 residues. Germline loops: CDR1 SGHRS, CDR2 YFSETQ. Trimming shortened V by 2 bases and J by 8 bases, and 8 bases separated the two germline ends. In preparing bulk TCR libraries, previously described methods and listed TCR primers were used. TCRdb itself ran the PCR reads through MiXCR, one entry per CDR3 protein. The table has around 94,000 distinct CDR3 sequences, under 40% seen once. This sample was included in a study of molecular identifiers for immune sequencing clone quantification. As CD8+CD4-CCR7+CD45RA+ cells, naive CD8 T cells were sorted. Findings of the study overall: Clones that exceeded 20 RNA copies held over 99% of effector molecules, yet under 1% in naive cells. Molecules of identical TCR sharing a barcode could underestimate highly expanded clone sizes.

This sequence originates from a human donor in good health. Some libraries in this study had Jurkat cell RNA spiked in. The material sequenced was naive CD8+ T cells from blood, with Jurkat cell RNA spiked in. Subset: FACS-sorted CD8+CD4-CCR7+CD45RA+ naive T cells. The V and J genes are TRBV5-1 and TRBJ2-1; D call uncertain. The DNA of the CDR3 is TGCGCCAGCAGCTTTTCCGAGGATGAGCAGTTCTTC. It yields the protein CASSFSEDEQFF.